Listed below are T cell receptor beta chains from one sample, sequenced in a study of T cells after yellow fever vaccination. TCRdb independently ran MiXCR on the 5' RACE reads; one entry per CDR3 protein. The repertoire holds hundreds of thousands of distinct CDR3 sequences, with 20% to 25% as singletons. The sequencing here drew on PBMCs, taken roughly 20 days after the first yellow fever vaccination. These receptors all come from a man aged 18 to 29 who received the YFV17D yellow fever vaccine. Each CDR3 is given without its conserved first and last residue.

v_call: TRBV20-1; j_call: TRBJ1-2; cdr3_length: 13; cdr3_aa: SARDFWFSNYGYT
v_call: TRBV25-1; j_call: TRBJ1-1; cdr3_length: 15; cdr3_aa: ASRGGTDDRLNTEAF
v_call: TRBV5-1; j_call: TRBJ2-3; cdr3_length: 11; cdr3_aa: ASSRDAEDTQY
v_call: TRBV3-1; j_call: TRBJ2-5; cdr3_length: 12; cdr3_aa: ASSQTRGQETQY
v_call: TRBV13; j_call: TRBJ1-1; cdr3_length: 12; cdr3_aa: ASSLGVVYTEAF
v_call: TRBV5-1; j_call: TRBJ2-3; cdr3_length: 13; cdr3_aa: ASCLTQGPRDTQY
v_call: TRBV9; j_call: TRBJ2-3; cdr3_length: 13; cdr3_aa: ASSPRTSGADTQY
v_call: TRBV4-3; j_call: TRBJ1-4; cdr3_length: 11; cdr3_aa: ASSQDLYSGLF
v_call: TRBV6-1; j_call: TRBJ2-1; cdr3_length: 13; cdr3_aa: ASSRTSGPYNEQF
v_call: TRBV9; j_call: TRBJ1-5; cdr3_length: 12; cdr3_aa: ASSAGASNQPQH
v_call: TRBV6-1; j_call: TRBJ2-6; cdr3_length: 15; cdr3_aa: ASSGQLASSGANVLT
v_call: TRBV6-1; j_call: TRBJ2-3; cdr3_length: 14; cdr3_aa: ASRPGLAGSTDTQY
v_call: TRBV19; j_call: TRBJ1-2; cdr3_length: 12; cdr3_aa: ASSISDRADGYT
v_call: TRBV29-1; j_call: TRBJ2-7; cdr3_length: 11; cdr3_aa: SVVAGVGYEQY
v_call: TRBV15; j_call: TRBJ1-5; cdr3_length: 12; cdr3_aa: ATSRGRVHQPQH
v_call: TRBV5-1; j_call: TRBJ2-5; cdr3_length: 13; cdr3_aa: ASSIADRDSETQY
v_call: TRBV12-3/TRBV12-4; j_call: TRBJ1-6; cdr3_length: 13; cdr3_aa: ASSLNAHRGSPLH
v_call: TRBV28; j_call: TRBJ2-5; cdr3_length: 10; cdr3_aa: ASALVQETQY
v_call: TRBV5-1; j_call: TRBJ1-1; cdr3_length: 14; cdr3_aa: ATQRDNLVSNTEAF
v_call: TRBV7-2; j_call: TRBJ2-2; cdr3_length: 12; cdr3_aa: ASSLGLHTGELF
v_call: TRBV20-1; j_call: TRBJ2-5; cdr3_length: 13; cdr3_aa: SASFRAGGSETQY
v_call: TRBV3-1; j_call: TRBJ2-4; cdr3_length: 13; cdr3_aa: ASGSGGAGKNIQY
v_call: TRBV24-1; j_call: TRBJ2-1; cdr3_length: 15; cdr3_aa: ATSEWTSGGPIHEQF